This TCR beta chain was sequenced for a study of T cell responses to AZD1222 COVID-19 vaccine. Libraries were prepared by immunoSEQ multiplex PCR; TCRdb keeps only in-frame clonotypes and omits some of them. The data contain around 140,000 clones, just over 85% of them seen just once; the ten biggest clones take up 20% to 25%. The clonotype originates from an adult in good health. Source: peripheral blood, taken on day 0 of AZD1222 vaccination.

The CDR3, as DNA: TGTGCCAGCAGCGTAGGGGTCCTCCCCAATGAGCAGTTCTTC. It translates to CASSVGVLPNEQFF. The J gene is TRBJ2-1, the V gene TRBV9, with D hard to call. Trimming stripped 0 bases from V and 6 bases from J, with 10 bases between. The germline V gene encodes CDR1 SGDLS and CDR2 YYNGEE. This CDR3 is 14 amino acids long. The variable domain in full, completed from reference TRBV9 and TRBJ2-1, reads DSGVTQTPKHLITATGQRVTLRCSPRSGDLSVYWYQQSLDQGLQFLIQYYNGEERAKGNILERFSAQQFPDLHSELNLSSLELGDSALYFCASSVGVLPNEQFFGPGTRLTVL.